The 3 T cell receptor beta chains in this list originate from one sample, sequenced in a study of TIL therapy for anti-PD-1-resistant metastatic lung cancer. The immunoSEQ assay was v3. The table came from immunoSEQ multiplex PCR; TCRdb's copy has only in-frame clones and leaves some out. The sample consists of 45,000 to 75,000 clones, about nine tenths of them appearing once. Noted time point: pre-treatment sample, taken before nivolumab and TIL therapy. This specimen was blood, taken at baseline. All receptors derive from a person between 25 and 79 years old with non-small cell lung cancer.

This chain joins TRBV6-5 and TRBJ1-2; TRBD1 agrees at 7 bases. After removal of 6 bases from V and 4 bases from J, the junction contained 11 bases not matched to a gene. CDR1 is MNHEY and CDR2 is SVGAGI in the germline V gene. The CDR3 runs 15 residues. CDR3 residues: CASSPRGSGAYGYTF. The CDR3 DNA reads TGTGCCAGCAGCCCCAGGGGGTCTGGGGCCTATGGCTACACCTTC.

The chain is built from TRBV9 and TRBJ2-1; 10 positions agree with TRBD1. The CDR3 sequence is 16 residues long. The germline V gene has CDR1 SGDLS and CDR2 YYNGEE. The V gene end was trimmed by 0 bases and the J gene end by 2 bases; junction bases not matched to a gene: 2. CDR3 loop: CASSVAGQGAYNEQFF. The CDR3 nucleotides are TGTGCCAGCAGCGTAGCCGGACAGGGGGCCTACAATGAGCAGTTCTTC.

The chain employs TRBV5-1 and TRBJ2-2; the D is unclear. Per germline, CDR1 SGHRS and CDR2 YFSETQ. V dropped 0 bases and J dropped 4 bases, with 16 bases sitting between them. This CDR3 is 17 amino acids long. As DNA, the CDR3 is TGCGCCAGCAGCTTGGATTCGGGCATCACAGCCACCGGGGAGCTGTTTTTT. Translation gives CASSLDSGITATGELFF.